The 20 T cell receptor beta chains below come from one sample, sequenced in a study of OX40 agonist ivuxolimab in advanced cancers. Repertoires were generated with immunoSEQ multiplex PCR, while TCRdb's copy carries only in-frame clones and drops some. The data show about 84,000 clones, with 94% seen just once and about 11% held by the top ten. Specimen: CD4+ or CD8+ T cells sorted from blood, collected in a trial of the OX40 agonist ivuxolimab. These receptors were obtained from an adult with an advanced solid tumor such as melanoma, head and neck, liver or kidney cancer.

The chain uses TRBV7-2 and TRBJ2-2; TRBD2 matches at 10 bases. The CDR3 extends over 15 amino acids. Germline V lookup: CDR1 SGHTA, CDR2 FQGNSA. Losses at the gene ends were 5 bases for V and 7 bases for J; bases not matched to a gene: 7. CDR3 protein: CASSPWTSGDGELFF. CDR3 nucleotide sequence: TGTGCCAGCAGCCCATGGACTAGCGGTGACGGGGAGCTGTTTTTT.

J is TRBJ2-3 and V is TRBV5-4; D is tentatively TRBD1 or TRBD2 (6 bases each). The CDR3 consists of 15 residues. Trimming removed 0 bases from V and 3 bases from J, with 11 bases in between. Germline CDR1 SGHNT, CDR2 YYREEE (reference sequence). CDR3 region: CASSLEGGRTDTQYF. CDR3 nucleotide sequence: TGTGCCAGCAGCTTGGAGGGGGGCCGAACAGATACGCAGTATTTT.

The chain joins TRBV9 to TRBJ2-3, with D perhaps matching TRBD2 (5 bases). CDR3 length equals 14 residues. Germline V CDR1 and CDR2: SGDLS, YYNGEE. The V and J ends lost 4 bases and 2 bases respectively, with 11 bases between them. The CDR3 spells CASSPGSSTDTQYF. The DNA for the CDR3 is TGTGCCAGCAGCCCGGGATCATCCACAGATACGCAGTATTTT.

CDR3 sequence reads: CASSLTRDRGTYEQYF. The CDR3 bases are TGTGCCAGCAGTTTAACCCGGGACAGGGGAACCTACGAGCAGTACTTC. The chain combines TRBV28 with TRBJ2-7, with 10 bases lining up with TRBD1. The CDR3 runs 16 residues. Germline lookup yields CDR1 MDHEN and CDR2 SYDVKM. The ends lost 2 bases at V and 2 bases at J; junction bases unmatched: 6.

The CDR3 nucleotides are TGTGCCAGCAGTCCCGGTGGGGGATCCTACGAGCAGTACTTC. It specifies CASSPGGGSYEQYF. The V and J genes are TRBV7-9 and TRBJ2-7; either TRBD1 or TRBD2 may supply D (5 bases each). Germline V lookup: CDR1 SEHNR, CDR2 FQNEAQ (reference sequence). V was trimmed by 6 bases and J by 1 base, leaving 13 bases between them. The CDR3 covers 14 residues. The full variable domain, rest sourced from reference TRBV7-9 and TRBJ2-7, is DTGVSQNPRHKITKRGQNVTFRCDPISEHNRLYWYRQTLGQGPEFLTYFQNEAQLEKSRLLSDRFSAERPKGSFSTLEIQRTEQGDSAMYLCASSPGGGSYEQYFGPGTRLTVT.

The V call is TRBV19, the J call TRBJ2-1, with D perhaps matching TRBD1 or TRBD2 (5 bases each). The CDR3 contains 13 residues. Per the germline V gene, CDR1 is LNHDA and CDR2 is SQIVND (reference sequence). V lost 8 bases to trimming and J lost 7 bases, with 15 bases between them. The CDR3, as DNA: TGTGCCAGTGGAACGGGACCTACTAATGAGCAGTTCTTC. Its protein product is CASGTGPTNEQFF.

The V gene is TRBV11-3, the J gene TRBJ2-7, with D unresolved. This CDR3 is built from 14 residues. Germline values: CDR1 SGHNT, CDR2 YENEEA. V was shortened by 7 bases and J by 6 bases, with 19 bases between the two germline ends. The CDR3 coding sequence is TGTGCCAGCACCGACGGGTTACGTAATACCGAGCAGTACTTC. Translated: CASTDGLRNTEQYF. Full variable domain (remainder filled in from reference TRBV11-3 and TRBJ2-7): EAGVVQSPRYKIIEKKQPVAFWCNPISGHNTLYWYLQNLGQGPELLIRYENEEAVDDSQLPKDRFSAERLKGVDSTLKIQPAELGDSAVYLCASTDGLRNTEQYFGPGTRLTVT.

This rearrangement joins TRBV5-5 to TRBJ2-7; possibly TRBD2 for D (5 bases). The CDR3 runs to 14 residues. The germline V and J ends were trimmed by 3 bases and 3 bases, with 13 bases remaining between them. Per germline, CDR1 SGHKS and CDR2 YYEKEE (reference sequence). CDR3 bases: TGTGCCAGCAGCTCCAACGCGGACTTCTACGAGCAGTACTTC. The encoded protein is CASSSNADFYEQYF. Supplemented by reference TRBV5-5 and TRBJ2-7, the full variable domain reads DAGVTQSPTHLIKTRGQQVTLRCSPISGHKSVSWYQQVLGQGPQFIFQYYEKEERGRGNFPDRFSARQFPNYSSELNVNALLLGDSALYLCASSSNADFYEQYFGPGTRLTVT.

This clone has only one observation. The J gene is TRBJ2-1, the V gene TRBV9, with TRBD2 matching over 8 bases. With V trimmed by 0 bases and J by 7 bases, 9 bases remained unmatched. The CDR3 is 16 amino acids. Per the germline V gene, CDR1 is SGDLS and CDR2 is YYNGEE. CDR3 amino acids: CASSVAWTSSRNEQFF. The CDR3 DNA is TGTGCCAGCAGCGTAGCCTGGACTAGCAGTAGAAATGAGCAGTTCTTC. Variable domain in full (rest from reference TRBV9 and TRBJ2-1): DSGVTQTPKHLITATGQRVTLRCSPRSGDLSVYWYQQSLDQGLQFLIQYYNGEERAKGNILERFSAQQFPDLHSELNLSSLELGDSALYFCASSVAWTSSRNEQFFGPGTRLTVL.

This chain connects TRBV9 to TRBJ2-7; TRBD2 might be the D (6 bases). Germline CDR1 is SGDLS and CDR2 is YYNGEE. The V end was cut by 4 bases, the J end by 3 bases, with 11 bases between. The CDR3 has 13 amino acids. The DNA for the CDR3 is TGTGCCAGCAGCCCAGAGGGACTCTACGAGCAGTACTTC. This encodes CASSPEGLYEQYF.

The chain combines TRBV27 with TRBJ2-3; 14 bases agree with TRBD2. This CDR3 spans 15 amino acids. Germline assignment: CDR1 MNHEY and CDR2 SMNVEV (reference sequence). The J segment lost 7 bases and the V segment lost 7 bases, leaving 7 bases of the junction unmatched. CDR3 sequence reads: CASTTGTSGSNTQYF. CDR3 in DNA: TGTGCCAGCACCACCGGGACTAGCGGGAGTAATACGCAGTATTTT.

The chain carries TRBV15 and TRBJ1-1, with D hard to call. Germline-derived CDR1 and CDR2 are LNHNV and YYDKDF (reference sequence). This CDR3 has 13 residues. Trimming pared 3 bases from V and 1 base from J, leaving 6 bases between. The CDR3 DNA reads as TGTGCCACCAGCAGGAGGAGGAACACTGAAGCTTTCTTT. As protein: CATSRRRNTEAFF.

This clone was seen only a few times. J is TRBJ2-3 and V is TRBV7-3, with D tentatively TRBD2 (5 bases). The CDR3 extends over 18 amino acids. Trimming removed 5 bases from V and 0 bases from J, with 21 bases in between. Looked up from germline, CDR1 is SGHTA and CDR2 is FQGTGA. The CDR3 loop is CASSPSLSGMTSTDTQYF. The DNA of the CDR3 is TGTGCCAGCAGCCCCTCTCTCAGCGGAATGACTAGCACAGATACGCAGTATTTT.

Note on this clone: Other nucleotide sequences in the sample specify the same CDR3. The CDR3 sequence: CASSLNTGELFF. CDR3 coding DNA: TGCGCCAGCAGCTTGAACACCGGGGAGCTGTTTTTT. The chain links TRBV5-1 to TRBJ2-2; D is uncertain. Germline CDR1 reads SGHRS; CDR2 reads YFSETQ. With 1 base removed from V and 2 bases from J, the gap between germline ends came to 0 bases. The CDR3 consists of 12 residues.

This sequence joins TRBV6-5 and TRBJ1-4; TRBD1 matches at 7 bases. This CDR3 has 15 amino acids. The germline CDR1 and CDR2 sequences are MNHEY and SVGAGI. V dropped 4 bases and J dropped 8; count of bases not matched to a gene: 10. The CDR3 DNA reads as TGTGCCAGCAGTTGGCTAAAGGGGGCAAGCGAAAAACTGTTTTTT. Its translation is CASSWLKGASEKLFF.

This clone was observed a few times. The CDR3, as DNA: TGTGCCAGCAGCTCCCCCAGGGAGAACACTGAAGCTTTCTTT. Encoded protein: CASSSPRENTEAFF. This sequence joins TRBV7-3 and TRBJ1-1; TRBD1 is a possible D gene (5 bases). CDR3 length equals 14 residues. V was shortened by 4 bases and J by 1 base, with 10 bases between the two germline ends. Germline V lookup: CDR1 SGHTA, CDR2 FQGTGA.

The rearrangement uses TRBV7-9 and TRBJ2-3; 9 bases line up with TRBD2. J lost 3 bases, V lost 6 bases, and 7 bases had no gene match. CDR1 and CDR2 from the germline V gene are SEHNR and FQNEAQ (reference sequence). This CDR3 contains 15 residues. The CDR3 DNA reads as TGTGCCAGCAGTCTTCTGGCGGGAGGGACAGATACGCAGTATTTT. This gives the protein CASSLLAGGTDTQYF.

On this clone itself: Additional DNA sequences in this sample encode the identical CDR3. The V and J genes are TRBV9 and TRBJ1-1; no definite D call. Germline V gene data show CDR1 as SGDLS and CDR2 as YYNGEE. The V gene lost 0 bases and the J gene lost 5 bases, with 8 bases spanning the gap. The CDR3 runs to 13 residues. The CDR3 bases are TGTGCCAGCAGCGTAGGAGGGCGGACTGAAGCTTTCTTT. It is translated as CASSVGGRTEAFF.

This chain links TRBV4-3 with TRBJ2-3, with 9 bases lining up with TRBD1. J was trimmed by 5 bases and V by 4 bases; bases with no gene match: 4. Germline V CDR1 and CDR2: LGHNA, YSLEER. The CDR3 covers 14 residues. The CDR3 here is CASSLRQGGDTQYF. Here the CDR3 DNA reads TGCGCCAGCAGCCTTCGACAGGGGGGAGATACGCAGTATTTT.

This sequence joins TRBV7-9 and TRBJ2-7; the D gene is possibly TRBD1 (5 bases). The germline V and J ends were trimmed by 1 base and 5 bases, with 9 bases remaining between them. Germline lookup yields CDR1 SEHNR and CDR2 FQNEAQ (reference sequence). This CDR3 contains 13 residues. The CDR3 here is CASSLGRVDEQYF. The CDR3 nucleotides are TGTGCCAGCAGCTTAGGCAGGGTGGACGAGCAGTACTTC.